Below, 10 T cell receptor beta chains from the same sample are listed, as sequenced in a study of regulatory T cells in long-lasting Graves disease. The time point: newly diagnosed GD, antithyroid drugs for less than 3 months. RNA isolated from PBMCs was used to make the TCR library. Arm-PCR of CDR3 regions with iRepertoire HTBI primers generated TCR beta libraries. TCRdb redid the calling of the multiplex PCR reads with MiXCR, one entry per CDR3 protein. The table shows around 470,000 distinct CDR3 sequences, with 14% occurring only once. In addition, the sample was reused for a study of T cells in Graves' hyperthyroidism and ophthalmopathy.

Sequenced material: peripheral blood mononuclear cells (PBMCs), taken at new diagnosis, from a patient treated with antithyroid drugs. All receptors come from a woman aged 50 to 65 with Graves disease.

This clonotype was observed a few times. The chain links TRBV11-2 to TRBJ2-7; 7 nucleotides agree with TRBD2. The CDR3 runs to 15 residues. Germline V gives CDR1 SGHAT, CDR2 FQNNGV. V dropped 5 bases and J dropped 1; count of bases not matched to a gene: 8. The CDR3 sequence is CASSTRTRGSYEQYF. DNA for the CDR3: TGTGCCAGCAGCACTAGGACTAGGGGATCCTACGAGCAGTACTTC.

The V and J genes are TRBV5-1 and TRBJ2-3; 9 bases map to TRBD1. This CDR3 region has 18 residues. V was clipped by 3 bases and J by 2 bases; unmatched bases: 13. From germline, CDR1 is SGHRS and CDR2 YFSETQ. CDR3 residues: CASSSGFYGTGTTDTQYF. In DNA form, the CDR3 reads TGCGCCAGCAGCTCTGGATTTTACGGGACAGGGACCACAGATACGCAGTATTTT.

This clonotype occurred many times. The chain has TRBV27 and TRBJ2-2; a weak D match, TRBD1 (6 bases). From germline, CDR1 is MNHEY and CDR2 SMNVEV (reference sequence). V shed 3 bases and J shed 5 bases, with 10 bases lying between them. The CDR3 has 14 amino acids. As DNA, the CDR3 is TGTGCCAGCAGTTTGCCCGGGACAACCGGGGAGCTGTTTTTT. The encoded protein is CASSLPGTTGELFF.

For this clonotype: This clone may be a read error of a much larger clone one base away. CDR3 sequence (DNA): TGTGCCGTCAGTGTACAGGGGGCGGACGTTCCAACTGAAGCTTTCTTT. The encoded protein is CAVSVQGADVPTEAFF. This chain links TRBV10-3 with TRBJ1-1; 9 bases line up with TRBD1. The CDR3 loop spans 16 amino acids. Germline V gives CDR1 ENHRY, CDR2 SYGVKD.

CDR3 DNA: TGTGCCAGCAGCGTAGGAGGGAGATCAGCGAATTCACCCCTCCACTTT. Residues: CASSVGGRSANSPLHF. This chain uses TRBV9 with TRBJ1-6; D not certain. Germline CDR1 is SGDLS and CDR2 is YYNGEE. CDR3 length: 16 residues. V gave up 0 bases and J gave up 7 bases, with 14 bases separating them.

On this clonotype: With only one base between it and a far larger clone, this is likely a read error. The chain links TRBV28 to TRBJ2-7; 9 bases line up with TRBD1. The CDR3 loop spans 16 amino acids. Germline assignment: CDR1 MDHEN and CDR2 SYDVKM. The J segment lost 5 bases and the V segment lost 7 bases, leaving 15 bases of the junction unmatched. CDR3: CASTDFQGQGMDEQYF. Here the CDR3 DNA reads TGTGCCAGCACTGACTTCCAGGGACAGGGAATGGACGAGCAGTACTTC.

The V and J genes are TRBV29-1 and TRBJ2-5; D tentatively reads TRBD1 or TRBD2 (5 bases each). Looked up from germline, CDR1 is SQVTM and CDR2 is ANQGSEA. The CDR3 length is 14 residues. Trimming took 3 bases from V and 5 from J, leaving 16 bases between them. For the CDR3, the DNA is TGCAGCGTTGATCCGGGACGGGGTTTTGAGACCCAGTACTTC. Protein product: CSVDPGRGFETQYF.

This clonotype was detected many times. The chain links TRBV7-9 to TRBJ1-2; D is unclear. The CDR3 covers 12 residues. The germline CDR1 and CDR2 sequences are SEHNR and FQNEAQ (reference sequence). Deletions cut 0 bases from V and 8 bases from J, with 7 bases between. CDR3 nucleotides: TGTGCCAGCAGCTTAGCAGGGAGCGGCTACACCTTC. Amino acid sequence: CASSLAGSGYTF.

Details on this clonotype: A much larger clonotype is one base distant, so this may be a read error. CDR3 loop: CSAINSGRPCNEQFF. CDR3 nucleotides: TGCAGTGCGATCAATAGCGGGAGGCCCTGCAATGAGCAGTTCTTC. This chain links TRBV20-1 with TRBJ2-3, with 10 bases identical to TRBD2. Matching the DNA end better, TRBJ2-1 makes the J call doubtful. The CDR3 sequence is 15 residues long. Germline CDR1 is DFQATT and CDR2 is SNEGSKA (reference sequence).

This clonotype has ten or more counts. CDR3 protein: CASSEGDRVGNTGELFF. The CDR3 bases are TGTGCCAGCAGTGAGGGGGACAGAGTAGGGAACACCGGGGAGCTGTTTTTT. The V gene is TRBV27, the J gene TRBJ2-2; TRBD1 agrees at 7 bases. Germline CDR1 is MNHEY and CDR2 is SMNVEV (reference sequence). Trimming at V came to 5 bases and at J to 1 base, leaving 10 bases not matched to a gene. The CDR3 runs 17 residues.